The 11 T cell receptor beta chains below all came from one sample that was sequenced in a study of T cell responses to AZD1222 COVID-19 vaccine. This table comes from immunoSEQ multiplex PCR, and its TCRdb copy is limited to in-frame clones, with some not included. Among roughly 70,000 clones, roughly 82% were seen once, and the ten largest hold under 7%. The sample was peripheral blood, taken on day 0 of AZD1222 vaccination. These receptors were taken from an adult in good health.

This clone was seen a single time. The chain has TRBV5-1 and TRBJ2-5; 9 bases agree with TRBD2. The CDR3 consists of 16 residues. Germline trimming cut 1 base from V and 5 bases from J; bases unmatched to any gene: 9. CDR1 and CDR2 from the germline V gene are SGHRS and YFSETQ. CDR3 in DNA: TGCGCCAGCAGCTTGATTAGCGGGGGCCCGGGTGAGACCCAGTACTTC. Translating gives CASSLISGGPGETQYF.

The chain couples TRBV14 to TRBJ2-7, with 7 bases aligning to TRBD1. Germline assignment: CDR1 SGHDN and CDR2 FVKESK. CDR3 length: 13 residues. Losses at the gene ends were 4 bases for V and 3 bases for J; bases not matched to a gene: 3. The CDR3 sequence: CASSRDRDYEQYF. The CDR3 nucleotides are TGTGCCAGCAGCCGCGACAGGGACTACGAGCAGTACTTC.

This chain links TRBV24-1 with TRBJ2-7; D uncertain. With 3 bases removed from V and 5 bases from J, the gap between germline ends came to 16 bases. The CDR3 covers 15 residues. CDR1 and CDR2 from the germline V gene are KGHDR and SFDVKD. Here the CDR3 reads CATSDSGRVGNEQYF. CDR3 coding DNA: TGTGCCACCAGTGATAGTGGTAGGGTTGGGAACGAGCAGTACTTC.

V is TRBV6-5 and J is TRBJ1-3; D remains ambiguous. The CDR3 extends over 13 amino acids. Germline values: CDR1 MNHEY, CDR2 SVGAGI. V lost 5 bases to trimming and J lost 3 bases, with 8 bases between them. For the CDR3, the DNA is TGTGCCAGCAGTCAATTTTATGGAAACACCATATATTTT. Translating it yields CASSQFYGNTIYF.

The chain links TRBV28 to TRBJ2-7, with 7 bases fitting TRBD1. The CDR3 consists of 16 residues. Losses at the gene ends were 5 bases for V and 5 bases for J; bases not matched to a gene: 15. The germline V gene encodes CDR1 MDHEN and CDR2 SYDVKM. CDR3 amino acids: CASSTSQGNYLDEQYF. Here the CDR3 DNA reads TGTGCCAGCAGTACCTCACAGGGGAATTATCTGGACGAGCAGTACTTC.

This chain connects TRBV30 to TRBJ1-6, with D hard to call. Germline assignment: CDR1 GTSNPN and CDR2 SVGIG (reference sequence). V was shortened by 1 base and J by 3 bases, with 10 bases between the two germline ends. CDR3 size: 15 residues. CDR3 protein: CAWSDIQSYNSPLHF. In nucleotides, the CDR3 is TGTGCCTGGAGTGACATACAAAGCTATAATTCACCCCTCCACTTT.

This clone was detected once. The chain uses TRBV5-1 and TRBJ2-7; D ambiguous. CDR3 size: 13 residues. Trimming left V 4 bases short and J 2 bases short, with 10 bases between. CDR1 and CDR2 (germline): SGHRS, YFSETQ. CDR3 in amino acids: CASSLGSAYEQYF. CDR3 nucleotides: TGCGCCAGCAGCCTAGGGTCAGCCTACGAGCAGTACTTC. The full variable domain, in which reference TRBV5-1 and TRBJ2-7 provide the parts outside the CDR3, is KAGVTQTPRYLIKTRGQQVTLSCSPISGHRSVSWYQQTPGQGLQFLFEYFSETQRNKGNFPGRFSGRQFSNSRSEMNVSTLELGDSALYLCASSLGSAYEQYFGPGTRLTVT.

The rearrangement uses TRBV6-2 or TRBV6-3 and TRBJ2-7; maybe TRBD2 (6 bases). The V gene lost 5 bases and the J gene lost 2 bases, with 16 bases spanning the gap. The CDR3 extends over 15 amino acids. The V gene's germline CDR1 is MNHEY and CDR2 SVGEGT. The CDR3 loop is CASSSAGTGPYEQYF. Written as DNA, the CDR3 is TGTGCCAGCAGTAGCGCCGGGACTGGGCCCTACGAGCAGTACTTC.

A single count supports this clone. CDR3 in amino acids: CASSLVGNSPLHF. The CDR3 DNA reads TGTGCCAGCAGCTTGGTGGGGAATTCACCCCTCCACTTT. The chain carries TRBV5-6 and TRBJ1-6; D gene uncertain. The germline V gene has CDR1 SGHDT and CDR2 YYEEEE. The ends were cut back, 0 bases at V and 7 bases at J, with 5 bases in the middle. The CDR3 totals 13 residues.

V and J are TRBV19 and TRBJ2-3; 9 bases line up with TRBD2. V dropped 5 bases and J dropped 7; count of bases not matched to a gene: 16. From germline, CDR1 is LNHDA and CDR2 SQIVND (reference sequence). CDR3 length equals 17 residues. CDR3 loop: CASSLQGGSSGVNTQYF. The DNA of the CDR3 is TGTGCCAGTAGTCTTCAGGGCGGGTCTAGCGGGGTTAATACGCAGTATTTT.

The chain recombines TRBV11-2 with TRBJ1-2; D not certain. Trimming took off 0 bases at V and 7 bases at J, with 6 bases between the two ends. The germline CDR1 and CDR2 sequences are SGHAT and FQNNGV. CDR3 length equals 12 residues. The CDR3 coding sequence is TGTGCCAGCAGCTTAGATCCGGGTGGCTACACCTTC. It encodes CASSLDPGGYTF.